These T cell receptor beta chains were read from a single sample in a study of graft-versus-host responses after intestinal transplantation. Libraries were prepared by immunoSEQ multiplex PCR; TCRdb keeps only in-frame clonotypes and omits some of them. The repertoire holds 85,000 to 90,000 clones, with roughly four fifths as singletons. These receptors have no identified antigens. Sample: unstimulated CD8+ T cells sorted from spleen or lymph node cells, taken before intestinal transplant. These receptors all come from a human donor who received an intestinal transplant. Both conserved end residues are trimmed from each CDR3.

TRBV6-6	ASSAPGTGDNEQF
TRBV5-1	ASSLAPLAGWNNEQF
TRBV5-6	ASSLLLAGARSRYEQY
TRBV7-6	ASSSLAGDTTGELF
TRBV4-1	ASSQGVSGNQPQH
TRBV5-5	ASSLPLAGVDEQY
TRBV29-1	SVGLAGVEQY
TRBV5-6	ASSLDVFTDTQY
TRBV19	ASSIPRSNQPQH
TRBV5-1	ASSPWAPRPYNEQF
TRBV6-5	ASSYSTHTEAF
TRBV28	ASSTHRDTTGELF
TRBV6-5	ASTEWGGAKNIQY
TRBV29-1	SVEDLGTGAEAF
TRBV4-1	ASSQDQGTGGGTQY
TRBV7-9	ASSFGYRFGNTIY
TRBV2	ASSDKQVSYEQY
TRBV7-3	ASSFGGGADEQF
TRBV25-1	ASRKQGPYSPLH
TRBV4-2	ASSQDIGTSGSNEQF
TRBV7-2	ASSGLAGVGGELF
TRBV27	ASSFLPGTSGTDTQY
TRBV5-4	ASSLASQGEELF
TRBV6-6	ASSYGGQGVNTEAF
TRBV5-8	ASSLEGSSYNEQF
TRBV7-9	ASSLETGVGYEQY